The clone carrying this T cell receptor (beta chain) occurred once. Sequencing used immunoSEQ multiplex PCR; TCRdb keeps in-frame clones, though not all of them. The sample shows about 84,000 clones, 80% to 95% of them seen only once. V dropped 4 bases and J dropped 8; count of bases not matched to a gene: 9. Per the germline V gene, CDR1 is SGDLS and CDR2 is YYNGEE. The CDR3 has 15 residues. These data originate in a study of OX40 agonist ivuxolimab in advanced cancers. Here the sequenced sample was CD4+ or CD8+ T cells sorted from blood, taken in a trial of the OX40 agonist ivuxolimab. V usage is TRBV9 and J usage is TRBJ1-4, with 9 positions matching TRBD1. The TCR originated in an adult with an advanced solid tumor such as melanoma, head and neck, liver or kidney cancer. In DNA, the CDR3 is TGTGCCAGCAGCCCCCACGGACAGGGGCAAGAAAAACTGTTTTTT. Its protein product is CASSPHGQGQEKLFF.